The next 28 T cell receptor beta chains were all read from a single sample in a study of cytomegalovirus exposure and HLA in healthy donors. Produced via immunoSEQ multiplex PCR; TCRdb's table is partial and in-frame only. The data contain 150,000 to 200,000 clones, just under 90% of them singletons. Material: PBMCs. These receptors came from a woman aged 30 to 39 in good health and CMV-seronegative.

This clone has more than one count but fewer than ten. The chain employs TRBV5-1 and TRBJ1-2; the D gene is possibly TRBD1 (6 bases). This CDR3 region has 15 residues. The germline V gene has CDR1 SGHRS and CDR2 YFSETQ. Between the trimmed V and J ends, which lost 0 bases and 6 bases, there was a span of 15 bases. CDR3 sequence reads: CASSLEGVSSDGYTF. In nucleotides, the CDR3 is TGCGCCAGCAGCTTGGAGGGGGTCTCGAGTGATGGCTACACCTTC.

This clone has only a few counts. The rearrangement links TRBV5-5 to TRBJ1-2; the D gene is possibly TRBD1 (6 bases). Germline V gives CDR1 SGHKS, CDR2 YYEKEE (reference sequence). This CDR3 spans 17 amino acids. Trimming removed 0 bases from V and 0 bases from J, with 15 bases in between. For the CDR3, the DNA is TGTGCCAGCAGCTTGGTGCACCCCGACAGGACTAACTATGGCTACACCTTC. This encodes CASSLVHPDRTNYGYTF.

The CDR3 protein is CASSEPRTGVNEQFF. CDR3 in DNA: TGTGCCAGCAGTGAACCACGGACAGGGGTCAATGAGCAGTTCTTC. The rearrangement links TRBV6-1 to TRBJ2-1, with 9 positions matching TRBD1. The CDR3 contains 15 residues. The ends lost 2 bases at V and 6 bases at J; junction bases unmatched: 5. Per germline, CDR1 MNHNS and CDR2 SASEGT.

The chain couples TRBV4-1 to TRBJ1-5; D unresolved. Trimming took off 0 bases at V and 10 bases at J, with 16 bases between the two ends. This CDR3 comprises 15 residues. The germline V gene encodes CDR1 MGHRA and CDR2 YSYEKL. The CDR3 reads CASSQDPGSAYPQHF. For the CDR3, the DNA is TGCGCCAGCAGCCAAGATCCGGGTTCAGCGTATCCCCAGCATTTT.

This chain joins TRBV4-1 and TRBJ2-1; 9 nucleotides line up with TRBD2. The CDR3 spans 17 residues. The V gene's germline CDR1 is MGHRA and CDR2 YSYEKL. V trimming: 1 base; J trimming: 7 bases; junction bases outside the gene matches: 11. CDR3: CASSQGRGGGARNEQFF. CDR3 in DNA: TGCGCCAGCAGCCAAGGTAGGGGCGGGGGGGCACGAAATGAGCAGTTCTTC.

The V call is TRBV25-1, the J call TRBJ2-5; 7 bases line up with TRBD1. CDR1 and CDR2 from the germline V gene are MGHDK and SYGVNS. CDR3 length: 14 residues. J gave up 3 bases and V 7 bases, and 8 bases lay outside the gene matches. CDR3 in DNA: TGTGCCAGCACCCCCTCCGACAGGGAAGAGACCCAGTACTTC. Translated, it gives CASTPSDREETQYF.

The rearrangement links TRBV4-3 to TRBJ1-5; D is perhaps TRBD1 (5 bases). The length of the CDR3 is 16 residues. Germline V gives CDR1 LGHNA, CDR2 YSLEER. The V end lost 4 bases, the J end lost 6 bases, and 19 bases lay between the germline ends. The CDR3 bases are TGCGCCAGCAGCCTCACCTTGACAGAGTCAGGTCAGCCCCAGCATTTT. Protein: CASSLTLTESGQPQHF.

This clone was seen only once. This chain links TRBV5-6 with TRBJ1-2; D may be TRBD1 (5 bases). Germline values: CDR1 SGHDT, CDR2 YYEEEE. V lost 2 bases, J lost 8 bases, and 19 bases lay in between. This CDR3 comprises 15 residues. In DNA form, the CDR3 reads TGTGCCAGCAGCTTAAACAGGAGGGGCCCTATCGGCTACACCTTC. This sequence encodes CASSLNRRGPIGYTF. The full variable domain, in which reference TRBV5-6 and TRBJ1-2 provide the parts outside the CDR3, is DAGVTQSPTHLIKTRGQQVTLRCSPKSGHDTVSWYQQALGQGPQFIFQYYEEEERQRGNFPDRFSGHQFPNYSSELNVNALLLGDSALYLCASSLNRRGPIGYTFGSGTRLTVV.

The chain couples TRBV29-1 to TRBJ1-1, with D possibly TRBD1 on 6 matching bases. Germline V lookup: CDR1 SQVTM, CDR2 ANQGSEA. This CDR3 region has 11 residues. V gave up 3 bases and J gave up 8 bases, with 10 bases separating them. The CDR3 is CSVDPDREAFF. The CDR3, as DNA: TGCAGCGTTGACCCGGACAGAGAAGCTTTCTTT. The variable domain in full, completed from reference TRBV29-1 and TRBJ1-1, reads SAVISQKPSRDICQRGTSLTIQCQVDSQVTMMFWYRQQPGQSLTLIATANQGSEATYESGFVIDKFPISRPNLTFSTLTVSNMSPEDSSIYLCSVDPDREAFFGQGTRLTVV.

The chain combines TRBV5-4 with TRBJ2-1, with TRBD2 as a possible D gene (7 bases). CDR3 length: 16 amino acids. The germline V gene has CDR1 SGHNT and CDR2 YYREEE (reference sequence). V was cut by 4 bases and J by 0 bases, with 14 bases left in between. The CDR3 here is CASSRGGGISYNEQFF. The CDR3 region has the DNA TGTGCCAGCAGCCGGGGAGGGGGGATCTCCTACAATGAGCAGTTCTTC. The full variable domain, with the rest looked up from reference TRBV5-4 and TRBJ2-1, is ETGVTQSPTHLIKTRGQQVTLRCSSQSGHNTVSWYQQALGQGPQFIFQYYREEENGRGNFPPRFSGLQFPNYSSELNVNALELDDSALYLCASSRGGGISYNEQFFGPGTRLTVL.

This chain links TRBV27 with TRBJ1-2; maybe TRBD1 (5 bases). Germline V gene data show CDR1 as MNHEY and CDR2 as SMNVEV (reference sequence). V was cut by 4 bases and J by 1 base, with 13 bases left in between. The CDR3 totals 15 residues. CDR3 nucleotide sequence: TGTGCCAGCAGTTCGTTTCAGGACAATAACTATGGCTACACCTTC. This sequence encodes CASSSFQDNNYGYTF.

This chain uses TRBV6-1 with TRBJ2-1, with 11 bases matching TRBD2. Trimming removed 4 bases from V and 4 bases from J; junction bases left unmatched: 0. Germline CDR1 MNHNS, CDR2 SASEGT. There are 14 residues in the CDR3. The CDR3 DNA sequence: TGTGCCAGCAGTGGACTAGCGGGGTACAATGAGCAGTTCTTC. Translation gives CASSGLAGYNEQFF.

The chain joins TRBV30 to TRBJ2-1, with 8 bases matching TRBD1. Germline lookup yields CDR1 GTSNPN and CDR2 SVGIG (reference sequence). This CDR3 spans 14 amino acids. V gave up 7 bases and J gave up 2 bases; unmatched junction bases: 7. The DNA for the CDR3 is TGTGCCTACACCGGGACAGGAGCCTACAATGAGCAGTTCTTC. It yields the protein CAYTGTGAYNEQFF.

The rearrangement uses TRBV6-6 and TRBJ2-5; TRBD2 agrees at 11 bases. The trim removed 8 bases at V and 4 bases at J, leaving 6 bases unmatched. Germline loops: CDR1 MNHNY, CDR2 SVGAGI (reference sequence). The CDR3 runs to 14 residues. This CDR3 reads CASAASGGRETQYF. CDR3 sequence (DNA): TGTGCCAGCGCGGCTAGCGGGGGGAGAGAGACCCAGTACTTC.

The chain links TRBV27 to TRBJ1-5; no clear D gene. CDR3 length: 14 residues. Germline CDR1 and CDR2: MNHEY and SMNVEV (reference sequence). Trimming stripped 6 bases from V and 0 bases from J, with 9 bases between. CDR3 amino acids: CASRPSGSNQPQHF. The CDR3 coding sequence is TGTGCCAGCAGGCCGTCAGGTAGCAATCAGCCCCAGCATTTT.

Here the CDR3 DNA reads TGTGCCAGCAGCGACACAGATGGACTTGACAAAAACATTCAGTACTTC. It translates to CASSDTDGLDKNIQYF. The rearrangement uses TRBV9 and TRBJ2-4; a weak D match, TRBD2 (5 bases). The CDR3 is made up of 16 amino acids. With 3 bases removed from V and 3 bases from J, the gap between germline ends came to 16 bases. Germline loops: CDR1 SGDLS, CDR2 YYNGEE.

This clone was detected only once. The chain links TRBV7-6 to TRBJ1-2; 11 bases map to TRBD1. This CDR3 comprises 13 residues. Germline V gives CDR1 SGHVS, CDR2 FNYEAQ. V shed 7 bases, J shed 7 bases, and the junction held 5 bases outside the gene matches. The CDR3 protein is CASKGQGASGYTF. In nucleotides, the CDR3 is TGTGCCAGCAAAGGACAGGGGGCCAGTGGCTACACCTTC.

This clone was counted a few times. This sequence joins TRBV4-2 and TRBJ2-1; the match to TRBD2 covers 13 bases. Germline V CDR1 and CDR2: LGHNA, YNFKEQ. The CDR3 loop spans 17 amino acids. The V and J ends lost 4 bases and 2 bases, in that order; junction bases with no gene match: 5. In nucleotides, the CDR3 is TGTGCCAGCAGCCCAACTAGCGGGGGGGAACCCTACAATGAGCAGTTCTTC. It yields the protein CASSPTSGGEPYNEQFF.

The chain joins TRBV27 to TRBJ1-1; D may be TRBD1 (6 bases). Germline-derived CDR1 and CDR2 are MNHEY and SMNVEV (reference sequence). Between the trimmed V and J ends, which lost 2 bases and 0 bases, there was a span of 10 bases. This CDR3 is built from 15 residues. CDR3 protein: CASSLTGSVNTEAFF. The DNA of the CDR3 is TGTGCCAGCAGTTTAACAGGGTCGGTGAACACTGAAGCTTTCTTT.

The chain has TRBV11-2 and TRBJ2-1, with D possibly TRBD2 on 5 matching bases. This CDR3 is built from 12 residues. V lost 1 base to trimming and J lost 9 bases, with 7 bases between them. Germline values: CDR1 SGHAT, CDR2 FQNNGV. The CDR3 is CASSLGGSEQFF. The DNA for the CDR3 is TGTGCCAGCAGCTTAGGTGGGAGTGAGCAGTTCTTC.

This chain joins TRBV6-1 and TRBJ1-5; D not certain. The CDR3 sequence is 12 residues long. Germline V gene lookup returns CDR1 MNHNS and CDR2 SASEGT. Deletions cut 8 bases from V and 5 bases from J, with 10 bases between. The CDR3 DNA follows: TGTGCCAGCTCCCTTCCCGATCAGCCCCAGCATTTT. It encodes CASSLPDQPQHF.

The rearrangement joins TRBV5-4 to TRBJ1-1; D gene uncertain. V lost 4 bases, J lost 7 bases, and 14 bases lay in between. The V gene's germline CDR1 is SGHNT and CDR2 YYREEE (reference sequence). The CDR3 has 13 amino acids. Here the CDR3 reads CASSLGEGSEAFF. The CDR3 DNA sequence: TGTGCCAGCAGCCTTGGGGAGGGCAGTGAAGCTTTCTTT. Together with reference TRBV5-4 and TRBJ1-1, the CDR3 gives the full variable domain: ETGVTQSPTHLIKTRGQQVTLRCSSQSGHNTVSWYQQALGQGPQFIFQYYREEENGRGNFPPRFSGLQFPNYSSELNVNALELDDSALYLCASSLGEGSEAFFGQGTRLTVV.

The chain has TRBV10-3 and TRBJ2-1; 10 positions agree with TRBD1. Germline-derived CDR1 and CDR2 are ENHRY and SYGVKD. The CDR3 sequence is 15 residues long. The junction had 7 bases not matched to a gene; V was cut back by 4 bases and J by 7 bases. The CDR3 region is CAISVGGQGWNEQFF. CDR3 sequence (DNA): TGTGCCATCAGTGTGGGGGGACAGGGGTGGAATGAGCAGTTCTTC.

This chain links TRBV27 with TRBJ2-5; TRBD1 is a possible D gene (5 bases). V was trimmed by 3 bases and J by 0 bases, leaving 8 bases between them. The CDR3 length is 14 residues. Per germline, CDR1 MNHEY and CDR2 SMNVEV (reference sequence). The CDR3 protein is CASSFDSDQETQYF. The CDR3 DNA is TGTGCCAGCAGTTTTGACAGCGACCAAGAGACCCAGTACTTC.

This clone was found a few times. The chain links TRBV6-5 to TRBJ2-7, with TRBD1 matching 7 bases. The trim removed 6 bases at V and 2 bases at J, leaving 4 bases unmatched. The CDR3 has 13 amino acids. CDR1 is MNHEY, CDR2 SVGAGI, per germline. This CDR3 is CASSTGTAYEQYF. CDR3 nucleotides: TGTGCCAGCAGCACCGGGACAGCCTACGAGCAGTACTTC.

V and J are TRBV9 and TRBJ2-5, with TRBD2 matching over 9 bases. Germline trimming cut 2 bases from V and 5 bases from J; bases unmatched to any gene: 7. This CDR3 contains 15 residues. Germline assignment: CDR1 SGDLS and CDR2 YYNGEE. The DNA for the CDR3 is TGTGCCAGCAGCGTCTTTAGCGGGGGATATGAGACCCAGTACTTC. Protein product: CASSVFSGGYETQYF.

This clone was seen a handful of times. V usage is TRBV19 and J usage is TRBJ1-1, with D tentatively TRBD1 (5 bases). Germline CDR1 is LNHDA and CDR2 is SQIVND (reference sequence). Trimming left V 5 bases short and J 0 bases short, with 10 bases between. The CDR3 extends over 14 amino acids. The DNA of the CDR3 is TGTGCCAGTAGTGTCCTGACAGTGAACACTGAAGCTTTCTTT. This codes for CASSVLTVNTEAFF.

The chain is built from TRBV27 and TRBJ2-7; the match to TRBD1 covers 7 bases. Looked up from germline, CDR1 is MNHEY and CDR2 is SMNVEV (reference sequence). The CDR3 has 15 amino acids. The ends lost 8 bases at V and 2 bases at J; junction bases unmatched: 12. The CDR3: CASAPGTVITYEQYF. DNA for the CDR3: TGTGCCAGCGCACCCGGGACAGTTATTACCTACGAGCAGTACTTC.